The present T cell receptor beta chain was sequenced within a study of blood T cell repertoires in COVID-19. For the study at large: Acute-phase and convalescent COVID-19 samples originated in the United States, Italy and Spain.

The method was immunoSEQ multiplex PCR; TCRdb's version includes in-frame clones alone and lacks a portion of them. The sample carries 250,000 or so clones, roughly 87% recorded once. The CDR3 runs 13 residues. CDR1 and CDR2 from the germline V gene are SGHTA and FQGTGA. J lost 6 bases, V lost 3 bases, and 4 bases had no gene match. This clonotype was sampled from a woman under 40 with acute or convalescent COVID-19. The V gene is TRBV7-3, the J gene TRBJ2-7; 8 positions agree with TRBD2. The sequenced sample was peripheral blood. CDR3 region: CASSFQAGGEQYF. The CDR3 DNA reads TGTGCCAGCAGCTTCCAGGCGGGGGGCGAGCAGTACTTC.